This T cell receptor (beta chain) was recorded in a study of blood T cells in healthy people across ages. Points from the study as a whole: Correlation between TCR beta diversity and naive T cell percentage was strong.

PCR was performed a second time for about 6 to 12 cycles using a sample-barcoded 5' primer and a J-beta primer mix. One entry per CDR3 protein results from TCRdb running MiXCR on the 5' RACE reads. This sample has some 560,000 distinct CDR3 sequences, with 27% found just once. Comments on this clonotype: As yet, its antigen is unknown.

Germline loops: CDR1 MDHEN, CDR2 SYDVKM. The CDR3 covers 15 residues. V lost 8 bases and J lost 8, with 22 bases in between. The data also belong to a second study, concerning T cells of mothers and their children. That work states: Each mother yielded more than 9.5 million TCR beta CDR3 reads. Each child yielded several million reads.

The receptor's source is a boy aged 2-15 years in good health. The chain joins TRBV28 to TRBJ2-1; a possible D gene is TRBD1 (6 bases). Sequenced input: blood. The CDR3 DNA sequence: TGTGCCAGCGGAATCCGGGACAATGAGGACGATGAGCAGTTCTTC. Amino acid sequence: CASGIRDNEDDEQFF.